The 23 T cell receptor beta chains given below trace back to one sample, sequenced in a study of persistence of HIV-infected CD4 T cells. The immunoSEQ assay was version 4, run in survey mode. Using immunoSEQ multiplex PCR, the repertoire was profiled, and TCRdb retains in-frame clones only, with some absent. The sample contains fewer than 35,000 clones, roughly three quarters of which appear only once. An overlapping HIV-1 Gag peptide pool stimulated these cells at about 1 ug/peptide/mL. Responding CD4+ T cells were sorted by upregulation of both CD40 ligand and CD69. Antigen specificity for these receptors is unknown. The sample in question was CD4+ T cells sorted from PBMCs after approximately 19-hour stimulation, obtained from a patient who received antiretroviral therapy. These receptors were taken from an adult man with HIV who was CMV-seropositive.

The table lists this clone with a few counts. The rearrangement uses TRBV5-1 and TRBJ1-6, with D perhaps TRBD1 (6 bases). The V end was cut by 0 bases, the J end by 5 bases, with 9 bases between. The germline gives CDR1 SGHRS, CDR2 YFSETQ. CDR3 length equals 15 residues. CDR3 sequence: CASSLEGHNNSPLHF. In DNA, the CDR3 is TGCGCCAGCAGCTTGGAGGGACACAATAATTCACCCCTCCACTTT.

The genes are TRBV20-1 and TRBJ2-3; TRBD2 matches at 10 bases. V was clipped by 3 bases and J by 2 bases; unmatched bases: 5. There are 15 residues in the CDR3. Germline CDR1 DFQATT, CDR2 SNEGSKA (reference sequence). CDR3 bases: TGCAGTGCTAGTACGACTAGCGGGCACACAGATACGCAGTATTTT. It yields the protein CSASTTSGHTDTQYF.

This clone is medium-sized (0.01 to 0.1%) by share. The chain couples TRBV28 to TRBJ1-3; D unresolved. V was clipped by 3 bases and J by 0 bases, with 9 bases between them. From germline, CDR1 is MDHEN and CDR2 SYDVKM. The CDR3 extends over 15 amino acids. CDR3 DNA sequence: TGTGCCAGCAGTTTTACCGTGAACTCTGGAAACACCATATATTTT. Encoded protein: CASSFTVNSGNTIYF.

The chain employs TRBV3-1 (or the pseudogene TRBV3-2) and TRBJ2-5; possibly TRBD2 for D (5 bases). Per the germline V gene, CDR1 is LGHDT and CDR2 is YNNKEL (reference sequence). The CDR3 runs to 13 residues. V was shortened by 3 bases and J by 3 bases, with 8 bases between the two germline ends. CDR3 region: CASSQRVKETQYF. Here the CDR3 DNA reads TGTGCCAGCAGCCAGAGGGTAAAAGAGACCCAGTACTTC.

This clone was observed a handful of times. At one of its ends the junction is not consistent with the germline gene, which may arise from a read error. The chain uses TRBV28 and TRBJ1-4, with 10 positions matching TRBD1. The CDR3 is made up of 14 amino acids. Per germline, CDR1 MDHEN and CDR2 SYDVKM. CDR3 in amino acids: CASSSPGQGERLFF. Written as DNA, the CDR3 is TGTGCCAGCAGTTCCCCCGGACAGGGGGAAAGACTGTTTTTT. Supplemented by reference TRBV28 and TRBJ1-4, the full variable domain reads DVKVTQSSRYLVKRTGEKVFLECVQDMDHENMFWYRQDPGLGLRLIYFSYDVKMKEKGDIPEGYSVSREKKERFSLILESASTNQTSMYLCASSSPGQGERLFFGSGTQLSVL.

The rearrangement joins TRBV7-8 to TRBJ2-7; 7 positions agree with TRBD1. Germline V lookup: CDR1 SGHVS, CDR2 FQNEAQ. This CDR3 comprises 16 residues. V lost 3 bases, J lost 3 bases, and 11 bases stayed unmatched. This chain's CDR3 is CASSLTGSPPHYEQYF. CDR3 in DNA: TGTGCCAGCAGCTTGACAGGGTCCCCCCCTCACTACGAGCAGTACTTC.

The CDR3 here is CASSRRQGGADTQYF. CDR3 nucleotide sequence: TGTGCCAGCAGCCGACGACAGGGAGGGGCAGATACGCAGTATTTT. The genes are TRBV5-4 and TRBJ2-3; D is perhaps TRBD1 or TRBD2 (7 bases each). The V gene's germline CDR1 is SGHNT and CDR2 YYREEE (reference sequence). Trimming shortened V by 4 bases and J by 4 bases, and 16 bases separated the two germline ends. The CDR3 covers 15 residues. The full variable domain, with the rest looked up from reference TRBV5-4 and TRBJ2-3, is ETGVTQSPTHLIKTRGQQVTLRCSSQSGHNTVSWYQQALGQGPQFIFQYYREEENGRGNFPPRFSGLQFPNYSSELNVNALELDDSALYLCASSRRQGGADTQYFGPGTRLTVL.

The chain links TRBV9 to TRBJ2-3; 8 bases map to TRBD2. CDR1 SGDLS and CDR2 YYNGEE come from the germline V gene. Trimming at V came to 4 bases and at J to 3 bases, leaving 7 bases not matched to a gene. The CDR3 runs to 15 residues. CDR3 amino acids: CASSSGLGRTDTQYF. The CDR3 DNA reads as TGTGCCAGCAGCTCGGGACTAGGCAGGACAGATACGCAGTATTTT.

This clone was found a few times. The gene calls are TRBV2 and TRBJ1-2; D is ambiguous. V was trimmed by 8 bases and J by 4 bases, leaving 8 bases between them. CDR1 SNHLY and CDR2 FYNNEI come from the germline V gene. This CDR3 has 11 residues. In DNA form, the CDR3 reads TGTGCCAGCCGACTGGTCTATGGCTACACCTTC. This gives the protein CASRLVYGYTF.

This rearrangement joins TRBV4-2 to TRBJ2-2; D ambiguous. Trimming cost V 0 bases and J 8 bases, with 7 bases left between them. The CDR3 extends over 13 amino acids. The germline gives CDR1 LGHNA, CDR2 YNFKEQ. The CDR3 DNA follows: TGTGCCAGCAGCCAAGAAGTGGGGGGGGAGCTGTTTTTT. It codes for CASSQEVGGELFF.

The rearrangement uses TRBV3-1 (or the pseudogene TRBV3-2) and TRBJ2-3; 10 nucleotides agree with TRBD2. The germline gives CDR1 LGHDT, CDR2 YNNKEL (reference sequence). J lost 3 bases, V lost 2 bases, and 2 bases had no gene match. The CDR3 has 15 amino acids. The CDR3 spells CASSQTSGETDTQYF. Here the CDR3 DNA reads TGTGCCAGCAGCCAAACTAGCGGGGAAACAGATACGCAGTATTTT.

This clone was observed a few times. The V and J genes are TRBV2 and TRBJ1-5; no clear D. Germline values: CDR1 SNHLY, CDR2 FYNNEI. This CDR3 spans 15 amino acids. Trimming removed 5 bases at V and 0 bases at J, with 11 bases between. This CDR3 reads CASSPGSNSNQPQHF. DNA of the CDR3: TGTGCCAGCAGTCCGGGGAGTAATAGCAATCAGCCCCAGCATTTT.

The chain has TRBV7-9 and TRBJ1-2; D may be TRBD1 (6 bases). Trimming stripped 5 bases from V and 3 bases from J, with 10 bases between. CDR1 is SEHNR, CDR2 FQNEAQ, per germline (reference sequence). This CDR3 is 13 amino acids long. The CDR3 DNA follows: TGTGCCAGCAGCAACAGGGATTACTATGGCTACACCTTC. It yields the protein CASSNRDYYGYTF.

This clone has a single count. The chain recombines TRBV30 with TRBJ1-1, with D tentatively TRBD1 (6 bases). Between the trimmed V and J ends, which lost 3 bases and 4 bases, there was a span of 18 bases. Germline assignment: CDR1 GTSNPN and CDR2 SVGIG (reference sequence). This CDR3 spans 15 amino acids. The CDR3 sequence is CAWSHLGGALTEAFF. CDR3 DNA sequence: TGTGCCTGGAGCCACCTTGGGGGGGCCCTCACTGAAGCTTTCTTT. The full variable domain, with the rest looked up from reference TRBV30 and TRBJ1-1, is SQTIHQWPATLVQPVGSPLSLECTVEGTSNPNLYWYRQAAGRGLQLLFYSVGIGQISSEVPQNLSASRPQDRQFILSSKKLLLSDSGFYLCAWSHLGGALTEAFFGQGTRLTVV.

The chain employs TRBV4-1 and TRBJ2-3; 8 bases fit TRBD1. Losses at the gene ends were 1 base for V and 5 bases for J; bases not matched to a gene: 8. CDR1 is MGHRA and CDR2 is YSYEKL in the germline V gene. This CDR3 region has 16 residues. The chain's CDR3 is CASSQASGGPGDTQYF. The CDR3 bases are TGCGCCAGCAGCCAAGCCTCAGGGGGCCCCGGAGATACGCAGTATTTT.

J is TRBJ2-1 and V is TRBV28; D perhaps matches TRBD1 (8 bases). V gave up 7 bases and J gave up 8 bases, with 21 bases separating them. The length of the CDR3 is 15 residues. Germline assignment: CDR1 MDHEN and CDR2 SYDVKM. DNA of the CDR3: TGTGCCAGCACTCCAGGGAGACAGGGGAGGGATGAGCAGTTCTTC. This gives the protein CASTPGRQGRDEQFF.

The chain uses TRBV7-3 and TRBJ2-3, with D hard to call. The CDR3 is 13 amino acids. CDR1 and CDR2 from the germline V gene are SGHTA and FQGTGA. Trimming took off 3 bases at V and 0 bases at J, with 4 bases between the two ends. CDR3 amino acids: CASSLVSTDTQYF. The CDR3 nucleotides are TGTGCCAGCAGCTTGGTCAGCACAGATACGCAGTATTTT.

The V call is TRBV20-1, the J call TRBJ1-2; D unclear. The V gene lost 3 bases and the J gene lost 7 bases, with 9 bases spanning the gap. Germline CDR1 reads DFQATT; CDR2 reads SNEGSKA (reference sequence). The length of the CDR3 is 11 residues. CDR3 bases: TGCAGTGCTAGTGAGGATCGTGGCTACACCTTC. Its translation is CSASEDRGYTF.

The chain links TRBV28 to TRBJ1-2; 10 nucleotides line up with TRBD1. The CDR3 length is 18 residues. Germline CDR1 is MDHEN and CDR2 is SYDVKM. With V trimmed by 5 bases and J by 2 bases, 14 bases remained unmatched. CDR3 in amino acids: CASSTIYPDRGANYGYTF. CDR3 nucleotide sequence: TGTGCCAGCAGTACGATTTACCCGGACAGGGGGGCCAACTATGGCTACACCTTC.

The rearrangement joins TRBV19 to TRBJ2-1; no definite D call. Trimming pared 6 bases from V and 4 bases from J, leaving 10 bases between. Germline V gene data show CDR1 as LNHDA and CDR2 as SQIVND (reference sequence). This CDR3 comprises 13 residues. Written as DNA, the CDR3 is TGTGCCAGTAGAAGGCTACCGTACAATGAGCAGTTCTTC. This gives the protein CASRRLPYNEQFF.

The gene calls are TRBV6-5 and TRBJ1-3, with D unresolved. With 5 bases removed from V and 0 bases from J, the gap between germline ends came to 11 bases. Germline V gives CDR1 MNHEY, CDR2 SVGAGI. The CDR3 extends over 15 amino acids. Here the CDR3 reads CASSPDRFSGNTIYF. Written as DNA, the CDR3 is TGTGCCAGCAGTCCCGACCGATTCTCTGGAAACACCATATATTTT.

This sequence joins TRBV12-3 or TRBV12-4 and TRBJ1-4; D uncertain. The V end was cut by 6 bases, the J end by 6 bases, with 11 bases between. This CDR3 spans 13 amino acids. CDR3 coding DNA: TGTGCCAGCAGGGGGTCGGGGTATGAAAAACTGTTTTTT. Translating gives CASRGSGYEKLFF.

This clone was observed a handful of times. The gene calls are TRBV6-5 and TRBJ2-2, with 13 bases that match TRBD2. With V trimmed by 6 bases and J by 6 bases, 1 base remained unmatched. CDR1 MNHEY and CDR2 SVGAGI come from the germline V gene. The CDR3 runs 14 residues. CDR3: CASRTSGGSGELFF. The CDR3 nucleotides are TGTGCCAGCAGGACTAGCGGGGGGTCCGGGGAGCTGTTTTTT.